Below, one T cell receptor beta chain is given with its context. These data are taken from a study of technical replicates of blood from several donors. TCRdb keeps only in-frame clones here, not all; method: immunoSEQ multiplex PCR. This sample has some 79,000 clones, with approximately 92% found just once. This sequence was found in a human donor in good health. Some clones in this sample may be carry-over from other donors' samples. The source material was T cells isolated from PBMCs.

The CDR3 nucleotides are TGCGCCAGCAGCACTAGCGGAACCTTCGAAGAGACCCAGTACTTC. Residues: CASSTSGTFEETQYF. The chain couples TRBV5-1 to TRBJ2-5; TRBD2 matches at 8 bases. V dropped 4 bases and J dropped 3; count of bases not matched to a gene: 8. The CDR3 has 15 residues. Germline CDR1 is SGHRS and CDR2 is YFSETQ. The full variable domain, rest sourced from reference TRBV5-1 and TRBJ2-5, is KAGVTQTPRYLIKTRGQQVTLSCSPISGHRSVSWYQQTPGQGLQFLFEYFSETQRNKGNFPGRFSGRQFSNSRSEMNVSTLELGDSALYLCASSTSGTFEETQYFGPGTRLLVL.